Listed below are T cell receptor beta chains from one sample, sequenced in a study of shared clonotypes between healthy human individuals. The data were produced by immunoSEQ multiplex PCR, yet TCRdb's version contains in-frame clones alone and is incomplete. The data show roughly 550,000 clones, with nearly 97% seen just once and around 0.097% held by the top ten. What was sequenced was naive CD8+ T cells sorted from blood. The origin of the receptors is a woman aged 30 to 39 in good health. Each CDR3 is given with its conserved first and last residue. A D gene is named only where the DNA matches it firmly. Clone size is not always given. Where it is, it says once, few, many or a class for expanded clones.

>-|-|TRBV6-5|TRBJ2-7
CASRGNEQYF
TGTGCCAGCAGAGGTAACGAGCAGTACTTC
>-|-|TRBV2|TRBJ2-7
CAGRQGHNEQYF
TGTGCCGGACGCCAGGGCCACAACGAGCAGTACTTC
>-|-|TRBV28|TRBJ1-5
CASSFPGNQPQHF
TGTGCCAGCAGTTTCCCGGGTAATCAGCCCCAGCATTTT
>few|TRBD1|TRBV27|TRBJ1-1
CASRPGTGNTEAFF
TGTGCCAGCAGGCCCGGGACAGGTAACACTGAAGCTTTCTTT
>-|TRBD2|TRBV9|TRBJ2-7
CASSVGASGRYNDEQYF
TGTGCCAGCAGCGTAGGGGCTAGCGGGCGCTATAACGACGAGCAGTACTTC
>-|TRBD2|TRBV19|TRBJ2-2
CASSIGSPGLVLSGELFF
TGTGCCAGTAGTATAGGTTCCCCAGGACTAGTTCTCTCCGGGGAGCTGTTTTTT
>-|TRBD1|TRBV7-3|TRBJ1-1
CASSLGQGDTEAFF
TGTGCCAGCAGCTTAGGCCAGGGGGACACTGAAGCTTTCTTT
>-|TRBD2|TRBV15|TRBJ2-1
CATSRAGGADEQFF
TGTGCCACCAGCAGAGCGGGAGGGGCGGATGAGCAGTTCTTC
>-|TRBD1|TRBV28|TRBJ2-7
CAIRQGHEQYF
TGTGCCATCCGACAGGGCCACGAGCAGTACTTC
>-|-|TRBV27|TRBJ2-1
CASRRQAGLNEQFF
TGTGCCAGCAGGAGACAGGCGGGCCTCAATGAGCAGTTCTTC
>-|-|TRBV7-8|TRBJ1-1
CASSLAWGNTEAFF
TGTGCCAGCAGCTTAGCTTGGGGTAACACTGAAGCTTTCTTT
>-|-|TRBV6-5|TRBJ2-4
CATLPRGHQGYIQYF
TGTGCCACCCTCCCGAGGGGCCATCAGGGGTACATTCAGTACTTC
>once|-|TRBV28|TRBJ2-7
CASSLKTGDPIGHEQYF
TGTGCCAGCAGTTTGAAAACAGGAGACCCTATAGGCCACGAGCAGTACTTC
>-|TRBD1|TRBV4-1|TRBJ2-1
CASSQRQGADDEQFF
TGCGCCAGCAGCCAGCGACAGGGGGCTGATGATGAGCAGTTCTTC
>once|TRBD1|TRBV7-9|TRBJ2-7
CASSPPGQGYDEQYF
TGTGCCAGCAGCCCACCGGGACAGGGTTATGACGAGCAGTACTTC
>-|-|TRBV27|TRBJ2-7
CASSLSAGTQSDEQYF
TGTGCCAGCAGTTTAAGCGCCGGGACTCAATCCGACGAGCAGTACTTC
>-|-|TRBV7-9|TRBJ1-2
CASTERTLYGYTF
TGTGCCAGCACGGAAAGAACTCTCTATGGCTACACCTTC
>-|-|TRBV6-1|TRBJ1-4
CASGGHPTYEKLFF
TGTGCCAGCGGTGGACATCCGACCTACGAAAAACTGTTTTTT
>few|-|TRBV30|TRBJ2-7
CAWSLSSAGGYEQYF
TGTGCCTGGAGCCTTTCTAGCGCTGGTGGCTACGAGCAGTACTTC
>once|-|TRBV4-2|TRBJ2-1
CASSQAPWEYNEQFF
TGTGCCAGCAGCCAAGCCCCGTGGGAATACAATGAGCAGTTCTTC
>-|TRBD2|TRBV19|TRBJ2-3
CASRGSGTTDTQYF
TGTGCCAGTAGAGGTAGCGGGACCACAGATACGCAGTATTTT
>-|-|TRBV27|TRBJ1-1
CASIANTEAFF
TGTGCCAGCATAGCTAACACTGAAGCTTTCTTT
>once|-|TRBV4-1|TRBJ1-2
CASSQRQEGLNGYTF
TGCGCCAGCAGCCAACGACAGGAAGGGCTTAATGGCTACACCTTC
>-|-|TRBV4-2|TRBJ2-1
CASSYRRGEQFF
TGTGCCAGCAGCTACCGTAGGGGTGAGCAGTTCTTC
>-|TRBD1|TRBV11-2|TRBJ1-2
CASSQQGSYGYTF
TGTGCCAGCAGCCAACAGGGGTCCTATGGCTACACCTTC
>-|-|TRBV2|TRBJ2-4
CASSDIAEVAKNIQYF
TGTGCCAGCAGTGACATAGCGGAAGTAGCCAAAAACATTCAGTACTTC
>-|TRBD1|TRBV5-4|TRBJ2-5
CASSGTGTGVETQYF
TGTGCCAGCAGCGGGACCGGGACAGGGGTGGAGACCCAGTACTTC